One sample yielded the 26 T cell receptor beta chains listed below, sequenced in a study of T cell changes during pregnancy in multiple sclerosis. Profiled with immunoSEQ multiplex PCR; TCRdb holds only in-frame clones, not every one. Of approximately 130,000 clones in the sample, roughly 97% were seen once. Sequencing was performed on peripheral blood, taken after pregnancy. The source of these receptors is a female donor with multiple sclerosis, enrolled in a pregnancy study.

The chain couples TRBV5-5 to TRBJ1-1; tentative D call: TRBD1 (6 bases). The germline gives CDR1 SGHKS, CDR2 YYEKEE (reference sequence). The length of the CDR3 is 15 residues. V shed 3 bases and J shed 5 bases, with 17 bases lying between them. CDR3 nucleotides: TGTGCCAGCAGCTGGGGTTGGCAGGGACAAACTGAAGCTTTCTTT. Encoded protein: CASSWGWQGQTEAFF. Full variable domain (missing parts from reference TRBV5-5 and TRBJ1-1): DAGVTQSPTHLIKTRGQQVTLRCSPISGHKSVSWYQQVLGQGPQFIFQYYEKEERGRGNFPDRFSARQFPNYSSELNVNALLLGDSALYLCASSWGWQGQTEAFFGQGTRLTVV.

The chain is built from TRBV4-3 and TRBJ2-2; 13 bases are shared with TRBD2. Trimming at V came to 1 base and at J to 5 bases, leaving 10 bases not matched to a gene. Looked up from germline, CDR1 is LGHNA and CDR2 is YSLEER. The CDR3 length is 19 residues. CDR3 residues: CASSQARLAGGSLTGELFF. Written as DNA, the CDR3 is TGCGCCAGCAGCCAAGCACGACTAGCGGGAGGATCTTTAACCGGGGAGCTGTTTTTT.

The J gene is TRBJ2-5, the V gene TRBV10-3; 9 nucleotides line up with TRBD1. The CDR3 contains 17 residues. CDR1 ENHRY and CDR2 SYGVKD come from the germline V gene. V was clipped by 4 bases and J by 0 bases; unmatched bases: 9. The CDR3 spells CAISVTGTGLYQETQYF. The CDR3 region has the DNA TGTGCCATCAGTGTCACCGGGACAGGGTTGTACCAAGAGACCCAGTACTTC.

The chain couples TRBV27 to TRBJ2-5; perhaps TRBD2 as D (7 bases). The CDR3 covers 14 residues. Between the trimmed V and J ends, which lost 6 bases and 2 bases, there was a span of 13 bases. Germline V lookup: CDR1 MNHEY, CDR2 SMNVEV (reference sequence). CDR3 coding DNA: TGTGCCAGCAGCGTGCGGGGGCTACAAGAGACCCAGTACTTC. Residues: CASSVRGLQETQYF.

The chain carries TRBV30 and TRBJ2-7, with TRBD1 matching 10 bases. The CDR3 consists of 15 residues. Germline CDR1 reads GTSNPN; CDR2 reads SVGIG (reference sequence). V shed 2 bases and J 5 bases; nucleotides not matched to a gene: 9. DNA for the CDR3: TGTGCCTGGAGTTTCCTGGACAGGGGGAATAACGAGCAGTACTTC. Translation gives CAWSFLDRGNNEQYF.

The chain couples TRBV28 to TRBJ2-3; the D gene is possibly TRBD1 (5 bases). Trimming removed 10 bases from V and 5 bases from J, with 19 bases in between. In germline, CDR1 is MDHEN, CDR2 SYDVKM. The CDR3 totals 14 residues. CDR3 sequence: CATLRAVQGDTQYF. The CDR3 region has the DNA TGTGCCACTCTACGGGCAGTCCAGGGAGATACGCAGTATTTT.

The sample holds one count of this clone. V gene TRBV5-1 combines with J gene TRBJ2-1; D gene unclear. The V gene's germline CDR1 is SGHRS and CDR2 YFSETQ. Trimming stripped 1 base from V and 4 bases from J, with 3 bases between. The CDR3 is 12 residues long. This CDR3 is CASSLSYNEQFF. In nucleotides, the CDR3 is TGCGCCAGCAGCTTGTCTTACAATGAGCAGTTCTTC. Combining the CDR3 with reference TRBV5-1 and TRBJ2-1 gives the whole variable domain KAGVTQTPRYLIKTRGQQVTLSCSPISGHRSVSWYQQTPGQGLQFLFEYFSETQRNKGNFPGRFSGRQFSNSRSEMNVSTLELGDSALYLCASSLSYNEQFFGPGTRLTVL.

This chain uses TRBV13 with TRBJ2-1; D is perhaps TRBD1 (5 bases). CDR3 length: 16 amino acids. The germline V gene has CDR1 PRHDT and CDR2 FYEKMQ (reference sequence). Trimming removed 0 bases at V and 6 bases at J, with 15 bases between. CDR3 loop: CASSLGSQGRVNEQFF. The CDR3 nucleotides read TGTGCCAGCAGCTTAGGCAGCCAGGGTAGGGTCAATGAGCAGTTCTTC.

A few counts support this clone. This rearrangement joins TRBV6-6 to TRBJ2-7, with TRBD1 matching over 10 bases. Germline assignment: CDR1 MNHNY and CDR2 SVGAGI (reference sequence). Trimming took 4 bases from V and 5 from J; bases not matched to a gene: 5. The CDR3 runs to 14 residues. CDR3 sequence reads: CASSWGQGINEQYF. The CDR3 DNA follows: TGTGCCAGCAGTTGGGGACAGGGGATCAACGAGCAGTACTTC.

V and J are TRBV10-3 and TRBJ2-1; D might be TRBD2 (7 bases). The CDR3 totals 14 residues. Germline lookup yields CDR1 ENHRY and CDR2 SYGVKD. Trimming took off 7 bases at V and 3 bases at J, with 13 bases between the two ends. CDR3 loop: CAINRGANYNEQFF. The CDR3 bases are TGTGCCATCAATCGGGGGGCGAACTACAATGAGCAGTTCTTC.

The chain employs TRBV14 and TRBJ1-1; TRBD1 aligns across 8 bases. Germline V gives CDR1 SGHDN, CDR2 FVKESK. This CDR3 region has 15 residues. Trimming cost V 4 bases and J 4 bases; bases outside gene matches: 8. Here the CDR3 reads CASSPVRGLGTEAFF. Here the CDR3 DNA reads TGTGCCAGCAGCCCCGTCAGGGGGCTTGGCACTGAAGCTTTCTTT. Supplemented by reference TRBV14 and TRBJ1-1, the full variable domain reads EAGVTQFPSHSVIEKGQTVTLRCDPISGHDNLYWYRRVMGKEIKFLLHFVKESKQDESGMPNNRFLAERTGGTYSTLKVQPAELEDSGVYFCASSPVRGLGTEAFFGQGTRLTVV.

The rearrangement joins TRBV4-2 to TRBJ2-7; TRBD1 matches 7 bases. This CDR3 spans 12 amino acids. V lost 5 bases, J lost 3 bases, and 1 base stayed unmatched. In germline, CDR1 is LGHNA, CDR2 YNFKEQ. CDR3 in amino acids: CASSGDSYEQYF. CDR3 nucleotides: TGTGCCAGCAGCGGGGACAGCTACGAGCAGTACTTC.

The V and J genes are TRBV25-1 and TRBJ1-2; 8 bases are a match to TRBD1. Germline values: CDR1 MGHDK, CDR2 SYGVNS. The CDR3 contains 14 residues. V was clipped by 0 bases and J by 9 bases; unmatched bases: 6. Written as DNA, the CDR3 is TGTGCCAGCAGTGAATATGGCCAGGGGGCTTGCTACACCTTC. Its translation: CASSEYGQGACYTF.

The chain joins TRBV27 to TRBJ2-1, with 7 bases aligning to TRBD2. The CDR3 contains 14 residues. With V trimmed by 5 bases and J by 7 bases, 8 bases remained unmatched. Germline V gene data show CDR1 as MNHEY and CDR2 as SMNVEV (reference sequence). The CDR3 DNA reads TGTGCCAGCAGTAGGGAGGGAGGGATTAATGAGCAGTTCTTC. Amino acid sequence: CASSREGGINEQFF.

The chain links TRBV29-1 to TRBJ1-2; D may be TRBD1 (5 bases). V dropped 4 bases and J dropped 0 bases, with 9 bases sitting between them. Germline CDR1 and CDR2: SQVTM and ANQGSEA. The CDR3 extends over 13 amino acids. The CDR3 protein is CSVAGLSNYGYTF. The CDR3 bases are TGCAGCGTTGCAGGGTTATCTAACTATGGCTACACCTTC. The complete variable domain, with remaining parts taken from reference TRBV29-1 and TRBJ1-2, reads SAVISQKPSRDICQRGTSLTIQCQVDSQVTMMFWYRQQPGQSLTLIATANQGSEATYESGFVIDKFPISRPNLTFSTLTVSNMSPEDSSIYLCSVAGLSNYGYTFGSGTRLTVV.

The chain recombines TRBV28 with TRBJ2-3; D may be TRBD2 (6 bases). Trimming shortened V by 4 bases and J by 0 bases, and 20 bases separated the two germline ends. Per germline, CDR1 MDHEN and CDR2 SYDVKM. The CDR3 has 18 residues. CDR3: CASSWDSPGAGSTDTQYF. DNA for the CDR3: TGTGCCAGCAGTTGGGACTCCCCTGGGGCGGGTAGCACAGATACGCAGTATTTT.

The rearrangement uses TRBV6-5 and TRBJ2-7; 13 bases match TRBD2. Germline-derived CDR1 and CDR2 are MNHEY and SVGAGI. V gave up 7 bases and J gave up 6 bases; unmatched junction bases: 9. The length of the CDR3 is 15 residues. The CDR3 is CASNLLAGGPSEQYF. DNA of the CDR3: TGTGCCAGCAACTTACTAGCGGGAGGGCCGTCCGAGCAGTACTTC.

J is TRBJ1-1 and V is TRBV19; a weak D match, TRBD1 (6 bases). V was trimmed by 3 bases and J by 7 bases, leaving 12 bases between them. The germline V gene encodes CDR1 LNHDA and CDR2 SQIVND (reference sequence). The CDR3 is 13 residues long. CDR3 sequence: CASSIQGLNEAFF. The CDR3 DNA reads TGTGCCAGTAGTATTCAGGGGCTAAATGAAGCTTTCTTT.

The CDR3 region is CASSIGQGFSSGANVLTF. The CDR3 nucleotides are TGTGCCAGCAGCATCGGACAGGGTTTTTCCTCTGGGGCCAACGTCCTGACTTTC. The chain has TRBV5-4 and TRBJ2-6, with 8 nucleotides matching TRBD1. CDR3 size: 18 residues. CDR1 and CDR2 (germline): SGHNT, YYREEE (reference sequence). The V and J ends lost 4 bases and 0 bases, in that order; junction bases with no gene match: 9. The complete variable domain, with remaining parts taken from reference TRBV5-4 and TRBJ2-6, reads ETGVTQSPTHLIKTRGQQVTLRCSSQSGHNTVSWYQQALGQGPQFIFQYYREEENGRGNFPPRFSGLQFPNYSSELNVNALELDDSALYLCASSIGQGFSSGANVLTFGAGSRLTVL.

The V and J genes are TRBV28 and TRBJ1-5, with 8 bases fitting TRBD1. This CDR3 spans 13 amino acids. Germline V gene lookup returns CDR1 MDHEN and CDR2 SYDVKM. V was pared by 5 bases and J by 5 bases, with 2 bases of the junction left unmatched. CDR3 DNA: TGTGCCAGCAGTCTACAGGGGGATCAGCCCCAGCATTTT. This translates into CASSLQGDQPQHF.

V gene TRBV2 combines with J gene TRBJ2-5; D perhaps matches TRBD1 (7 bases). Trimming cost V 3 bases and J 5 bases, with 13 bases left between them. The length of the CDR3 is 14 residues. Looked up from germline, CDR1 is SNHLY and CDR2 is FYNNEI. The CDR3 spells CASSEEGARETQYF. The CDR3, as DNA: TGTGCCAGCAGTGAGGAGGGGGCTAGGGAGACCCAGTACTTC.

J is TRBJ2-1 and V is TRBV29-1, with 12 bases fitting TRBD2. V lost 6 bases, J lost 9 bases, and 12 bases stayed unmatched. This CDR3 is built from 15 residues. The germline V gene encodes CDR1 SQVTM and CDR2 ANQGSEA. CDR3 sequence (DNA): TGCAGCGTGGCCCTGAGACTAGCGGGAGTTGGTGAGCAGTTCTTC. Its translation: CSVALRLAGVGEQFF.

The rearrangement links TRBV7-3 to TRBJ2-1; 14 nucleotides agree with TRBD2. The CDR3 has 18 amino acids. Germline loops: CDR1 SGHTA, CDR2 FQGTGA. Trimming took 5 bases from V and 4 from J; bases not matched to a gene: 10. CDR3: CASSPLDRLAGGYNEQFF. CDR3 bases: TGTGCCAGCAGCCCACTTGACCGACTAGCGGGAGGGTACAATGAGCAGTTCTTC.

The CDR3 sequence: CASRISGRPHEQYF. The CDR3 DNA reads TGTGCCAGCAGGATTAGCGGGAGGCCCCACGAGCAGTACTTC. The genes are TRBV27 and TRBJ2-7; 10 nucleotides line up with TRBD2. J was trimmed by 5 bases and V by 6 bases; bases with no gene match: 7. Germline CDR1 is MNHEY and CDR2 is SMNVEV (reference sequence). CDR3 size: 14 residues.

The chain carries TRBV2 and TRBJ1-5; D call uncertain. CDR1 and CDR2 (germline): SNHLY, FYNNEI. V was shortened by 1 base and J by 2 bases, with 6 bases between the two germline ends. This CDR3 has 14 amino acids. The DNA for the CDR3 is TGTGCCAGCAGTGAAGTCCAGGGCAATCAGCCCCAGCATTTT. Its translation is CASSEVQGNQPQHF.

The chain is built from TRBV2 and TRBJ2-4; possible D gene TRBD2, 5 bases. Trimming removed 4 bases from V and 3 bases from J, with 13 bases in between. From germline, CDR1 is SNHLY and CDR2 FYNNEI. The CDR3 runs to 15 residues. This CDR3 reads CASSGSPAGKNIQYF. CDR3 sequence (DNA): TGTGCCAGCAGTGGTAGTCCTGCGGGCAAAAACATTCAGTACTTC.